This T cell receptor (beta chain) comes out of a study of Tregs in tolerant kidney transplant recipients. V was trimmed by 6 bases and J by 3 bases, leaving 5 bases between them. This CDR3 comprises 11 residues. Germline V gene data show CDR1 as SGHTA and CDR2 as FQGNSA. TCRdb keeps only in-frame clones here, not all; method: immunoSEQ multiplex PCR. Here the sample spans about 46,000 clones, roughly nine tenths being singletons. This chain links TRBV7-2 with TRBJ1-1; no reliable D call. The sample taken for sequencing was Tregs from blood. The origin of this receptor is a human donor in good health. CDR3 nucleotide sequence: TGTGCCAGCAGACGGCACACTGAAGCTTTCTTT. Its translation: CASRRHTEAFF.